This T cell receptor (beta chain) is from a study of T-cell memory formation after mild COVID-19. Overall study: Largely, TCR clusters stayed within a single donor.

The study's findings and limits: Detection of some responders pre-infection suggested pre-existing cross-reactive memory T cells participated. Mostly located in CM and EM were contracting CD4+ clones, with contracting CD8+ clones located in EMRA.

Constant-segment-primed 5'RACE gave TCR alpha and TCR beta cDNA libraries with sample barcodes and UMIs. TCRdb redid the calling of the 5' RACE reads with MiXCR, one entry per CDR3 protein. The data hold around 370,000 distinct CDR3 sequences, with 21% observed a single time. The CDR3 is 15 residues long. Germline loops: CDR1 LGHNA, CDR2 YSLEER. The ends were cut back, 0 bases at V and 5 bases at J, with 12 bases in the middle. In its sample, this clonotype was seen a few times. Its target is not known. Sequenced sample: PBMCs or a T cell subset sorted from them (not recorded which). V and J are TRBV4-3 and TRBJ2-3; D gene uncertain. The clonotype originates from an adult woman who had mild COVID-19 (a few samples of this study predate the infection). Cell type and time point are not known. The CDR3 coding sequence is TGCGCCAGCAGCCAAGAGTTCCGGGTCAGAGATACGCAGTATTTT. This encodes CASSQEFRVRDTQYF.